This TCR beta chain was identified in a study of blood T cell repertoires in COVID-19. This CDR3 contains 17 residues. J lost 2 bases, V lost 0 bases, and 6 bases had no gene match. TCRdb keeps only in-frame clones here, not all; method: immunoSEQ multiplex PCR. The sample lists 150,000 or so clones, around four fifths occurring once. The chain uses TRBV23-1 and TRBJ2-3, with 9 bases aligning to TRBD2. TRBV23-1 is marked as an open reading frame, function uncertain. The clonotype was recovered from a woman aged 55-69 years with acute or convalescent COVID-19. Source material: peripheral blood. CDR3 bases: TGCGCCAGCAGTCAATCGATAGCGGGGGCCCCCACAGATACGCAGTATTTT. The encoded protein is CASSQSIAGAPTDTQYF.